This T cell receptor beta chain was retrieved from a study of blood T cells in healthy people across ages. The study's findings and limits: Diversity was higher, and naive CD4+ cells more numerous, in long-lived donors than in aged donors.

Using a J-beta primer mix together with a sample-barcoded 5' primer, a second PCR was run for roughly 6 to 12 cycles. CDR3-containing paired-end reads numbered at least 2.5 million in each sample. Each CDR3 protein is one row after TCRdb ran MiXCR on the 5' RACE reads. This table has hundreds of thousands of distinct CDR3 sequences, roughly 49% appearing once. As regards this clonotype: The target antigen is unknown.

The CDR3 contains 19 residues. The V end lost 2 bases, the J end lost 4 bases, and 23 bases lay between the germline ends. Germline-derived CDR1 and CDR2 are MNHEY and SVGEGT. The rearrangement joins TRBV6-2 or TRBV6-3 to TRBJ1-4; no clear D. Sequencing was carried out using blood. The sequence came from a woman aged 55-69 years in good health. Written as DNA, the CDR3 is TGTGCCAGCAGTTACGCGAACACCTACCCGGATTGGAATAATGAAAAACTGTTTTTT. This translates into CASSYANTYPDWNNEKLFF.